This passage covers 21 T cell receptor beta chains from one sample sequenced in a study of breast tumors, draining lymph nodes, adjacent tissues. Via MiXCR, TCRdb re-called the multiplex PCR reads, giving one row per CDR3 protein. The sample holds 250,000 or so distinct CDR3 sequences; under 35% are singletons and the top ten take about 1%. Axillary draining lymph nodes of breast cancer patients supplied the node samples. The sample was axillary lymph node tissue. The receptors come from a female donor with breast cancer. Some clones in this sample may be carry-over from other donors' samples.

Turning to this clonotype: Given a much more abundant clone one base away, this may be a read error. The chain recombines TRBV12-3 or TRBV12-4 with TRBJ2-5, with TRBD1 identical over 9 bases. The CDR3 has 14 amino acids. The CDR3 DNA is TGTGCCGGCAGTACCACAGGGGGCCCAGAGACCCAGTACTTC. This gives the protein CAGSTTGGPETQYF.

This clonotype was observed at least ten times. This chain links TRBV7-2 with TRBJ2-6, with D hard to call. The CDR3 length is 17 residues. The germline V and J ends were trimmed by 4 bases and 0 bases, with 13 bases remaining between them. Looked up from germline, CDR1 is SGHTA and CDR2 is FQGNSA. The CDR3 DNA sequence: TGTGCCAGCAGCTCGAGACCGACTGGCTCTGGGGCCAACGTCCTGACTTTC. This sequence encodes CASSSRPTGSGANVLTF. Full variable domain (remainder filled in from reference TRBV7-2 and TRBJ2-6): GAGVSQSPSNKVTEKGKDVELRCDPISGHTALYWYRQSLGQGLEFLIYFQGNSAPDKSGLPSDRFSAERTGGSVSTLTIQRTQQEDSAVYLCASSSRPTGSGANVLTFGAGSRLTVL.

A note on this clonotype: This may arise from a read error, as a much more abundant clone is one base away. V is TRBV19 and J is TRBJ2-7; possible D gene TRBD2, 6 bases. There are 15 residues in the CDR3. V lost 5 bases, J lost 3 bases, and 17 bases lay in between. The germline CDR1 and CDR2 sequences are LNHDA and SQIVND (reference sequence). The CDR3 sequence is CASSVRRGRSYEQYF. CDR3 nucleotide sequence: TGTGCCAGTAGTGTTAGGCGGGGCAGAAGCTACGAGCAGTACTTC. Looking up the rest from reference TRBV19 and TRBJ2-7 gives the full variable domain: DGGITQSPKYLFRKEGQNVTLSCEQNLNHDAMYWYRQDPGQGLRLIYYSQIVNDFQKGDIAEGYSVSREKKESFPLTVTSAQKNPTAFYLCASSVRRGRSYEQYFGPGTRLTVT.

The chain employs TRBV18 and TRBJ2-1, with unresolved D. The CDR3 is 13 residues long. Deletions cut 6 bases from V and 10 bases from J, with 16 bases between. Germline assignment: CDR1 KGHSH and CDR2 LQKENI. The CDR3 protein is CASSPTGEVEQFF. CDR3 DNA: TGTGCCAGCTCTCCCACCGGCGAAGTCGAGCAGTTCTTC.

This clonotype appeared many times. One junction end does not reproduce the germline sequence, and a read error may be involved. The chain combines TRBV7-7 with TRBJ2-1; 9 positions agree with TRBD2. The CDR3 loop spans 15 amino acids. Germline V gene sequence: CDR1 SSHAT, CDR2 FNYEAQ (reference sequence). CDR3 amino acids: CASSLAGAAYNEQFF. CDR3 DNA sequence: TGTGCTAGCAGCTTAGCGGGAGCGGCCTACAATGAGCAGTTCTTC.

Concerning this clonotype: Because it lacks the conserved phenylalanine or tryptophan at the end, this CDR3 is likely a read error. V usage is TRBV12-5 and J usage is TRBJ2-2, with D maybe TRBD1 (6 bases). CDR3 length equals 14 residues. V gave up 10 bases and J gave up 4 bases, with 16 bases separating them. CDR1 LGHNT and CDR2 FRNRAP come from the germline V gene. The chain's CDR3 is CATRLGAGTGELFL. The DNA for the CDR3 is TGTGCTACCCGATTGGGGGCGGGCACCGGGGAGCTGTTTCTT.

This clonotype showed up just a few times. V is TRBV20-1 and J is TRBJ2-1, with D uncertain. Between the trimmed V and J ends, which lost 6 bases and 0 bases, there was a span of 12 bases. Germline CDR1 reads DFQATT; CDR2 reads SNEGSKA (reference sequence). This CDR3 spans 14 amino acids. CDR3 sequence reads: CSADEGFSYNEQFF. CDR3 bases: TGCAGTGCAGACGAAGGGTTCTCCTACAATGAGCAGTTCTTC.

This clonotype was picked up many times. The gene calls are TRBV19 and TRBJ1-4; D gene ambiguous. This CDR3 region has 12 residues. Germline V gives CDR1 LNHDA, CDR2 SQIVND (reference sequence). The V end was cut by 6 bases, the J end by 13 bases, with 15 bases between. The CDR3 DNA sequence: TGTGCCAGTAGAAGACCCACCGGACTACTGTTTTTT. The encoded protein is CASRRPTGLLFF.

This clonotype was detected a few times. The rearrangement joins TRBV6-1 to TRBJ1-1; D unresolved. CDR1 MNHNS and CDR2 SASEGT come from the germline V gene. V shed 10 bases and J shed 5 bases, with 11 bases lying between them. The CDR3 is 11 residues long. CDR3 coding DNA: TGTGCCACTAGAGAAGTGACTGAAGCTTTCTTT. Translation gives CATREVTEAFF.

The sample holds many counts of this clonotype. The rearrangement uses TRBV20-1 and TRBJ2-1; D perhaps matches TRBD2 (5 bases). The germline V gene has CDR1 DFQATT and CDR2 SNEGSKA (reference sequence). The CDR3 sequence is 13 residues long. V shed 4 bases and J shed 5 bases, with 12 bases lying between them. The CDR3 DNA reads as TGCAGTGCTAAGCGGACTCGGCACAATGAGCAGTTCTTC. Its protein product is CSAKRTRHNEQFF.

This clonotype was observed at least ten times. The chain couples TRBV6-5 to TRBJ1-4; D is uncertain. Germline lookup yields CDR1 MNHEY and CDR2 SVGAGI. The CDR3 is 15 residues long. The V and J ends lost 2 bases and 5 bases respectively, with 12 bases between them. The CDR3 DNA is TGTGCCAGCAGTTACATGGGCGGTAGCAATGAAAAACTGTTTTTT. It specifies CASSYMGGSNEKLFF.

This clonotype was counted ten times or more. The J gene is TRBJ1-6, the V gene TRBV20-1; D is unclear. The CDR3 spans 13 residues. Germline assignment: CDR1 DFQATT and CDR2 SNEGSKA (reference sequence). V lost 3 bases, J lost 9 bases, and 12 bases lay in between. The CDR3 reads CSARAAEGSPLHF. CDR3 in DNA: TGCAGTGCTAGGGCAGCGGAGGGTTCACCCCTCCACTTT.

At least ten counts were recorded for this clonotype. The rearrangement joins TRBV11-2 to TRBJ2-2, with D possibly TRBD2 on 6 matching bases. Trimming took off 1 base at V and 6 bases at J, with 15 bases between the two ends. This CDR3 spans 16 amino acids. Looked up from germline, CDR1 is SGHAT and CDR2 is FQNNGV. The CDR3 region has the DNA TGTGCCAGCAGCTTAGTAGCGGTTTTAGGGTCCGGGGAGCTGTTTTTT. This sequence encodes CASSLVAVLGSGELFF.

This clonotype was counted at least ten times. The rearrangement uses TRBV9 and TRBJ2-1; D not certain. This CDR3 region has 15 residues. The V gene lost 0 bases and the J gene lost 7 bases, with 14 bases spanning the gap. CDR1 is SGDLS, CDR2 YYNGEE, per germline. The CDR3 loop is CASSVADALGNEQFF. CDR3 sequence (DNA): TGTGCCAGCAGCGTAGCGGATGCCCTTGGGAATGAGCAGTTCTTC.

This clonotype has at least ten counts. The chain joins TRBV7-9 to TRBJ2-5, with D possibly matching TRBD1 (5 bases). The CDR3 is 13 amino acids. CDR1 and CDR2 from the germline V gene are SEHNR and FQNEAQ (reference sequence). Between the trimmed V and J ends, which lost 6 bases and 3 bases, there was a span of 11 bases. The CDR3 is CASRSGYEETQYF. CDR3 DNA sequence: TGTGCCAGCAGGTCAGGGTATGAAGAGACCCAGTACTTC.

This clonotype was seen many times. The chain has TRBV11-2 and TRBJ1-2, with 7 bases aligning to TRBD1. The CDR3 loop spans 14 amino acids. The ends lost 8 bases at V and 7 bases at J; junction bases unmatched: 13. Germline-derived CDR1 and CDR2 are SGHAT and FQNNGV. CDR3 sequence reads: CASVNTGAPRGYTF. The CDR3 bases are TGTGCCAGCGTAAATACAGGGGCTCCCCGTGGCTACACCTTC.

This clonotype occurred many times. This chain uses TRBV28 with TRBJ1-6, with 7 bases fitting TRBD1. CDR1 is MDHEN and CDR2 is SYDVKM in the germline V gene. The CDR3 consists of 12 residues. J was trimmed by 9 bases and V by 4 bases; bases with no gene match: 0. The CDR3 nucleotides are TGTGCCAGCAGTTACAGGGGTTCACCCCTCCACTTT. Its translation is CASSYRGSPLHF. Filled out from reference TRBV28 and TRBJ1-6, the complete variable domain reads DVKVTQSSRYLVKRTGEKVFLECVQDMDHENMFWYRQDPGLGLRLIYFSYDVKMKEKGDIPEGYSVSREKKERFSLILESASTNQTSMYLCASSYRGSPLHFGNGTRLTVT.

This clonotype was counted only a few times. One base away lies a much larger clone, so this may be a sequencing read error. The J gene is TRBJ2-3, the V gene TRBV19, with 9 positions matching TRBD1. J was trimmed by 2 bases and V by 6 bases; bases with no gene match: 3. Germline V lookup: CDR1 LNHDA, CDR2 SQIVND (reference sequence). The CDR3 is 14 residues long. CDR3 in amino acids: CASRRDRATDTQYF. Here the CDR3 DNA reads TGTGCCAGTAGAAGGGACAGGGCCACAGATACGCAGTATTTT. Filled out from reference TRBV19 and TRBJ2-3, the complete variable domain reads DGGITQSPKYLFRKEGQNVTLSCEQNLNHDAMYWYRQDPGQGLRLIYYSQIVNDFQKGDIAEGYSVSREKKESFPLTVTSAQKNPTAFYLCASRRDRATDTQYFGPGTRLTVL.

This clonotype has a count of ten or more. The rearrangement joins TRBV10-2 to TRBJ2-1, with 12 bases matching TRBD2. The CDR3 length is 14 residues. Per germline, CDR1 WSHSY and CDR2 SAAADI. The junction had 3 bases not matched to a gene; V was cut back by 6 bases and J by 6 bases. The DNA for the CDR3 is TGCGCCAGCAGGCTAGCGGGAGGGCCCAATGAGCAGTTCTTC. It specifies CASRLAGGPNEQFF.

This clonotype was counted many times. The rearrangement uses TRBV4-1 and TRBJ2-3, with 7 bases identical to TRBD2. CDR1 MGHRA and CDR2 YSYEKL come from the germline V gene. Trimming took 4 bases from V and 2 from J; bases not matched to a gene: 3. This CDR3 is built from 14 residues. DNA for the CDR3: TGCGCCAGCAGCCGGGAGGGCTTCACAGATACGCAGTATTTT. Translation: CASSREGFTDTQYF.

Note on this clonotype: Since a much larger clone is just one base distant, this may be a read error. The DNA of the CDR3 is TGTGCCAGCACCACACAGGGGGAGATTTTAAAAGATACGCAGTATTTT. This codes for CASTTQGEILKDTQYF. V is TRBV6-6 and J is TRBJ2-3; 8 positions agree with TRBD1. Trimming cost V 7 bases and J 5 bases; bases outside gene matches: 14. Germline V gene sequence: CDR1 MNHNY, CDR2 SVGAGI (reference sequence). The CDR3 is made up of 16 amino acids.